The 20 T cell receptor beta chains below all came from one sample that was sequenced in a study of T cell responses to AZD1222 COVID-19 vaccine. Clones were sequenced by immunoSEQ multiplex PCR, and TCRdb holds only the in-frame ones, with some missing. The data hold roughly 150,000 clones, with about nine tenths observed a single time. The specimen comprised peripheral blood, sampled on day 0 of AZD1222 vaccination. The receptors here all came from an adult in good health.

The CDR3 DNA reads as TGTGCCAGCGGGTTTTCGGAGAACACTGAAGCTTTCTTT. It codes for CASGFSENTEAFF. This rearrangement joins TRBV7-9 to TRBJ1-1; no clear D. V was pared by 8 bases and J by 1 base, with 11 bases between. The germline V gene has CDR1 SEHNR and CDR2 FQNEAQ (reference sequence). The length of the CDR3 is 13 residues.

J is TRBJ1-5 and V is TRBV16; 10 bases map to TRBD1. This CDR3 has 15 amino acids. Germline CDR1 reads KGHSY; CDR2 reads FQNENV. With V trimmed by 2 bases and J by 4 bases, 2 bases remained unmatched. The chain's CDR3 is CASSQGQGGNQPQHF. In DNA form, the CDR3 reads TGTGCCAGCAGCCAAGGACAGGGGGGGAATCAGCCCCAGCATTTT.

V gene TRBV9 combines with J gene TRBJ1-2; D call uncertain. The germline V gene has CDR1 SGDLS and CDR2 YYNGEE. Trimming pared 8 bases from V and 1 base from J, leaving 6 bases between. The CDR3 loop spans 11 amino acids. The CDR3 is CASLGNYGYTF. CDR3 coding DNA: TGTGCCAGTTTAGGTAACTATGGCTACACCTTC.

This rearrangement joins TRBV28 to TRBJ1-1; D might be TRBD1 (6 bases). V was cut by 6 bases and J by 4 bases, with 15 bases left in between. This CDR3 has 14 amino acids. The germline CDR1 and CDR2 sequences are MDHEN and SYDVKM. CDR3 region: CASSSFLGGTEAFF. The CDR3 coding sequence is TGTGCCAGCAGCTCATTTCTAGGGGGCACTGAAGCTTTCTTT.

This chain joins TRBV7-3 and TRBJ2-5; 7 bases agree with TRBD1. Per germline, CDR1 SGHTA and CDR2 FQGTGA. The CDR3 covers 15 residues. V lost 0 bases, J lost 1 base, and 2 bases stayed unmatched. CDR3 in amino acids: CASSLTGGVQETQYF. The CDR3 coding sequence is TGTGCCAGCAGCTTAACAGGGGGCGTCCAAGAGACCCAGTACTTC. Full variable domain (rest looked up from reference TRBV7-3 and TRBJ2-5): GAGVSQTPSNKVTEKGKYVELRCDPISGHTALYWYRQSLGQGPEFLIYFQGTGAADDSGLPNDRFFAVRPEGSVSTLKIQRTERGDSAVYLCASSLTGGVQETQYFGPGTRLLVL.

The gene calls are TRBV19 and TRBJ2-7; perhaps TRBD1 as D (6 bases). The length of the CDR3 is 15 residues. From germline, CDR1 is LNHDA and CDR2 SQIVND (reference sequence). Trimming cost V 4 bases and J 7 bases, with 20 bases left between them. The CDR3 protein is CASSTLRQARREQYF. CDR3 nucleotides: TGTGCCAGTAGTACTCTACGACAGGCCCGTAGGGAGCAGTACTTC. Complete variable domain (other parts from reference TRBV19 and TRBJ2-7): DGGITQSPKYLFRKEGQNVTLSCEQNLNHDAMYWYRQDPGQGLRLIYYSQIVNDFQKGDIAEGYSVSREKKESFPLTVTSAQKNPTAFYLCASSTLRQARREQYFGPGTRLTVT.

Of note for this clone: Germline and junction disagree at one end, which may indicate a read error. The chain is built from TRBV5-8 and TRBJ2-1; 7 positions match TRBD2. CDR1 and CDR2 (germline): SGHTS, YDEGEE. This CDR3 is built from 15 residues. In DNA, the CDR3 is TGTGCCAGCAGTTTGGGAGGGGCGAACTACAATGAGCAGTTCTTC. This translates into CASSLGGANYNEQFF. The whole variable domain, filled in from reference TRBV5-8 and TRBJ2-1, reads EAGVTQSPTHLIKTRGQQATLRCSPISGHTSVYWYQQALGLGLQFLLWYDEGEERNRGNFPPRFSGRQFPNYSSELNVNALELEDSALYLCASSLGGANYNEQFFGPGTRLTVL.

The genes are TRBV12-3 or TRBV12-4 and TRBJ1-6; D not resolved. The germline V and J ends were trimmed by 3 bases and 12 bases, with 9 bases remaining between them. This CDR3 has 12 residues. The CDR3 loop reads CASSFYPIPLHF. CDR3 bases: TGTGCCAGCAGTTTTTACCCAATACCCCTCCACTTT.

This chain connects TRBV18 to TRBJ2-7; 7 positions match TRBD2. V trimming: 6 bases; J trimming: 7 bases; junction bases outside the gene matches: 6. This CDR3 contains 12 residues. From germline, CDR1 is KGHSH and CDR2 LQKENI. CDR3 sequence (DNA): TGTGCCAGCTCGGGAGGGGCGAGGGAGCAGTACTTC. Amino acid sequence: CASSGGAREQYF. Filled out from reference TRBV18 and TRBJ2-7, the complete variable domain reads NAGVMQNPRHLVRRRGQEARLRCSPMKGHSHVYWYRQLPEEGLKFMVYLQKENIIDESGMPKERFSAEFPKEGPSILRIQQVVRGDSAAYFCASSGGAREQYFGPGTRLTVT.

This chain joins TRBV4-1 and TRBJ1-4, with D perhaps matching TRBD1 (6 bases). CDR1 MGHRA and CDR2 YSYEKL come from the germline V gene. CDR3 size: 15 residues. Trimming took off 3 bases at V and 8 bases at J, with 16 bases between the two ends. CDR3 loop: CASSQRMGGQEKLFF. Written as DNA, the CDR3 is TGCGCCAGCAGCCAGAGGATGGGGGGCCAGGAAAAACTGTTTTTT.

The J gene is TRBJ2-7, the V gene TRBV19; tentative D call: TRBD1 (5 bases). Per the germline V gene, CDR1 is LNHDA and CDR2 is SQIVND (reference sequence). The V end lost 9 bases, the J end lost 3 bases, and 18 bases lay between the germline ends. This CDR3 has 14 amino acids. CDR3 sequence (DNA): TGTGCCAGCTCCTCGGGCAGAAGGGGCTACGAGCAGTACTTC. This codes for CASSSGRRGYEQYF.

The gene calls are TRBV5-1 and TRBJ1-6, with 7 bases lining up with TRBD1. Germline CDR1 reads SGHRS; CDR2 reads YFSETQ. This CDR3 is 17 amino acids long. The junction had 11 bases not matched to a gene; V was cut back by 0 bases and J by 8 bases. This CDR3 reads CASSLESPGQHYSPLHF. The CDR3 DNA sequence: TGCGCCAGCAGCTTGGAGTCGCCGGGACAGCATTATTCACCCCTCCACTTT.

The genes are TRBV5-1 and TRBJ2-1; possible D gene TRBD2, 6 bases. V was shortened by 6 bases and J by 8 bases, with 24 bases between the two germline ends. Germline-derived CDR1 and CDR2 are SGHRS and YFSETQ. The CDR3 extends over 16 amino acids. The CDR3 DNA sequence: TGCGCCAGCACCCGTGGAGGGGCCGCCGGTCGGTATGAGCAGTTCTTC. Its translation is CASTRGGAAGRYEQFF. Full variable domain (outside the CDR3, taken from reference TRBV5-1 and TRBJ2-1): KAGVTQTPRYLIKTRGQQVTLSCSPISGHRSVSWYQQTPGQGLQFLFEYFSETQRNKGNFPGRFSGRQFSNSRSEMNVSTLELGDSALYLCASTRGGAAGRYEQFFGPGTRLTVL.

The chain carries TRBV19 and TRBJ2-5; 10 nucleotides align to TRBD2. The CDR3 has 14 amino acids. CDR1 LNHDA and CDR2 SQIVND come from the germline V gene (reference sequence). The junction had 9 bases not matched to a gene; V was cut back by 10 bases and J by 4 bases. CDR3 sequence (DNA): TGTGCCACTTTTAGCGGGAGGTATGGAGAGACCCAGTACTTC. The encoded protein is CATFSGRYGETQYF.

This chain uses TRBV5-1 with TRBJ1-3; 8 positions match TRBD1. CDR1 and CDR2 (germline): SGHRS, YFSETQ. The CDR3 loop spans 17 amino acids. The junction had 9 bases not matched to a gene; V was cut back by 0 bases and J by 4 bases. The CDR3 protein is CASSLGGQALGGNTIYF. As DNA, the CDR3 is TGCGCCAGCAGCTTGGGGGGACAGGCCCTGGGAGGAAACACCATATATTTT.

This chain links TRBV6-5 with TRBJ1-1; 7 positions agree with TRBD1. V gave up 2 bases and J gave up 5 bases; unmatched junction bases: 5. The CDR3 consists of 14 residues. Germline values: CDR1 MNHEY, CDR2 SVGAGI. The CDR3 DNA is TGTGCCAGCAGTTACGACAGGGTAAGAACTGAAGCTTTCTTT. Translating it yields CASSYDRVRTEAFF.

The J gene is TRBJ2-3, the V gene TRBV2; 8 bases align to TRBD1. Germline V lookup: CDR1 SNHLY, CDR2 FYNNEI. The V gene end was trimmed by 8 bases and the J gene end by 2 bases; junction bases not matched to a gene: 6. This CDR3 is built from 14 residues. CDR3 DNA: TGTGCCAGCTTGACAGGGGTAAACACAGATACGCAGTATTTT. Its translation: CASLTGVNTDTQYF.

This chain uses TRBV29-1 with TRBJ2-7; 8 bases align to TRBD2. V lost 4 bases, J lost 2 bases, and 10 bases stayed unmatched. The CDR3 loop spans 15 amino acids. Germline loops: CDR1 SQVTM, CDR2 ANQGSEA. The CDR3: CSVAGGAGPTYEQYF. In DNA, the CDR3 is TGCAGCGTTGCGGGGGGGGCGGGACCGACCTACGAGCAGTACTTC.

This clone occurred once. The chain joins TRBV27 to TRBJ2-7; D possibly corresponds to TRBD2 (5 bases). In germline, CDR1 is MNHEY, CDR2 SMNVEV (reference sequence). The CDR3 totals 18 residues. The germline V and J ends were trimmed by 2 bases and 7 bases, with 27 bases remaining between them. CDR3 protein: CASSLRTSGIDGNYEQYF. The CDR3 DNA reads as TGTGCCAGCAGTTTACGGACTTCTGGAATAGACGGAAATTATGAGCAGTACTTC.

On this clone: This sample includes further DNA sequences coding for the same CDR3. The CDR3 reads CASSPGLGETQYF. In nucleotides, the CDR3 is TGTGCCAGCTCACCGGGGCTTGGGGAGACCCAGTACTTC. This chain connects TRBV18 to TRBJ2-5; D possibly corresponds to TRBD1 (5 bases). The V gene's germline CDR1 is KGHSH and CDR2 LQKENI. The CDR3 sequence is 13 residues long. V was shortened by 3 bases and J by 5 bases, with 10 bases between the two germline ends. Drawing the rest from reference TRBV18 and TRBJ2-5, the complete variable domain is NAGVMQNPRHLVRRRGQEARLRCSPMKGHSHVYWYRQLPEEGLKFMVYLQKENIIDESGMPKERFSAEFPKEGPSILRIQQVVRGDSAAYFCASSPGLGETQYFGPGTRLLVL.